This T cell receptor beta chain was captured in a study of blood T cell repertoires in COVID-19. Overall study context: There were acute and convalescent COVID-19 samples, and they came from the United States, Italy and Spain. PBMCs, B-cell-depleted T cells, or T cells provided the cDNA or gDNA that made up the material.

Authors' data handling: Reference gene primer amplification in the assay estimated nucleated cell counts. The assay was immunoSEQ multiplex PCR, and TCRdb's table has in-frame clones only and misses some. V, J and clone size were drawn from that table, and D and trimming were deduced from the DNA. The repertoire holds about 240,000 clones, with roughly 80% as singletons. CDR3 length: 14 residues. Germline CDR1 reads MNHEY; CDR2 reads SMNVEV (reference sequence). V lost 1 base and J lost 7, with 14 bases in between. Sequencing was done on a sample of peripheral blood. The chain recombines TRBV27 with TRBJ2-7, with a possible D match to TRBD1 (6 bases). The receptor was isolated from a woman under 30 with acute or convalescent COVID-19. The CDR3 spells CASSLLWTAREQYF. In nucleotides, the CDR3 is TGTGCCAGCAGTTTATTGTGGACAGCGCGGGAGCAGTACTTC.